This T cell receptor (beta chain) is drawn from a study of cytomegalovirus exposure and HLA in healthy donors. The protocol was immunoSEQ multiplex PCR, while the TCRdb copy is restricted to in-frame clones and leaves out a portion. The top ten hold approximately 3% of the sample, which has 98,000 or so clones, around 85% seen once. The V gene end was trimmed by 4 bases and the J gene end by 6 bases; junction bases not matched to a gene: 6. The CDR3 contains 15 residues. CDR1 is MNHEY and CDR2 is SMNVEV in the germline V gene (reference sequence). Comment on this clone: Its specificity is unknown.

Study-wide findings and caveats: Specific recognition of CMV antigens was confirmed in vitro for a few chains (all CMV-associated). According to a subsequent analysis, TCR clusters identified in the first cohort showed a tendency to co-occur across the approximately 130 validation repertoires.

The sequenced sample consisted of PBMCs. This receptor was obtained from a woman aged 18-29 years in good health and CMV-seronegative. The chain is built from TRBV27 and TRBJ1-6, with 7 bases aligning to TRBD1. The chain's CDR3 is CASSSSDRFNSPLHF. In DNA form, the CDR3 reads TGTGCCAGCAGTTCCTCGGACAGGTTTAATTCACCCCTCCACTTT.